What follows describes a single T cell receptor beta chain. Its specificity is unknown. At the DNA level, this CDR3 is encoded by other sequences in the same sample as well. Patients had resection in Japan or China between about 2014 and 2018. Nucleic acids came from premalignant or tumor cells enriched by macro-dissection. Here immunoSEQ multiplex PCR was the method, and the copy in TCRdb shows in-frame clones only, minus some. The data contain about 5,400 clones, 86% of them singletons. The source of the sample is a study of immune evolution from preneoplasia to lung adenocarcinoma. Points from the study as a whole: Later-stage lesions seemingly showed higher T cell density and diversity than normal lung.

Germline V gene sequence: CDR1 MDHEN, CDR2 SYDVKM. V was clipped by 7 bases and J by 8 bases, with 9 bases between them. The CDR3 spans 11 residues. The clonotype comes from a person between 50 and 69 years old with lung adenocarcinoma. This chain joins TRBV28 and TRBJ2-1; a possible D gene is TRBD2 (5 bases). The specimen sequenced was FFPE invasive lung adenocarcinoma tissue. This CDR3 is CASTREHEQFF. The DNA for the CDR3 is TGTGCCAGCACACGGGAACATGAGCAGTTCTTC.